The rows below give T cell receptor beta chains drawn from one sample of a study of shared clonotypes between healthy human individuals. Only in-frame clones appear in the TCRdb table, and some are missing; sequencing was by immunoSEQ multiplex PCR. This sample has about 2.3 million clones, with 80% to 95% found just once. Sequenced sample: naive CD4+ T cells from PBMCs. All receptors come from a man aged 18-30 years in good health. Some clones in this sample may be carry-over from other donors' samples. The CDR3 runs from the conserved cysteine through the conserved F or W. Each record gives: J gene, V gene, CDR3 length, CDR3 protein.

TRBJ2-7 TRBV7-3 11 CASSQRDEQYF
TRBJ2-7 TRBV27 16 CASSSPIRDRHYEQYF
TRBJ2-7 TRBV10-3 16 CAISGTSGRGSYEQYF
TRBJ2-2 TRBV7-2 15 CASSPRGSGTGELFF
TRBJ2-3 TRBV6-6 15 CASSYHDRAADTQYF
TRBJ2-1 TRBV9 15 CASSAWGSGHNEQFF
TRBJ2-7 TRBV11-3 14 CASSLTGKSYEQYF
TRBJ1-2 TRBV6-5 14 CASGYSASEGGYTF
TRBJ2-5 TRBV7-8 17 CASSPRLAGGYQETQYF
TRBJ2-5 TRBV7-9 17 CASSLAGGGGSQETQYF
TRBJ2-5 TRBV11-1 17 CASSFLGLAGGGETQYF
TRBJ2-3 TRBV7-2 17 CASSFGPKRGGTDTQYF
TRBJ2-2 TRBV5-6 19 CASSSKLGLAGVSTGELFF
TRBJ1-3 TRBV18 13 CASSAQGGNTIYF
TRBJ1-2 TRBV7-2 14 CASSRTGALYGYTF
TRBJ1-2 TRBV19 14 CASSTGTGNYGYTF
TRBJ2-3 TRBV30 12 CAWSVVADTQYF
TRBJ1-3 TRBV5-1 15 CASSHGRDPGNTIYF
TRBJ1-1 TRBV5-8 15 CASSPPYRGYTEAFF
TRBJ2-5 TRBV5-4 15 CASSPPGAGAETQYF
TRBJ2-3 TRBV7-3 15 CASSSAPGLTDTQYF
TRBJ2-6 TRBV7-3 18 CASRGDPTGFSGANVLTF
TRBJ2-2 TRBV9 12 CASSVSTGELFF
TRBJ2-5 TRBV4-1 18 CASSQGFRAGGFPETQYF
TRBJ2-7 TRBV19 13 CASSKIGSDEQYF
TRBJ2-1 TRBV4-3 16 CASSQRSGGIYNEQFF
TRBJ2-7 TRBV29-1 13 CSVPAGGSYEQYF
TRBJ2-1 TRBV7-2 18 CASSTPGLAGGSYNEQFF